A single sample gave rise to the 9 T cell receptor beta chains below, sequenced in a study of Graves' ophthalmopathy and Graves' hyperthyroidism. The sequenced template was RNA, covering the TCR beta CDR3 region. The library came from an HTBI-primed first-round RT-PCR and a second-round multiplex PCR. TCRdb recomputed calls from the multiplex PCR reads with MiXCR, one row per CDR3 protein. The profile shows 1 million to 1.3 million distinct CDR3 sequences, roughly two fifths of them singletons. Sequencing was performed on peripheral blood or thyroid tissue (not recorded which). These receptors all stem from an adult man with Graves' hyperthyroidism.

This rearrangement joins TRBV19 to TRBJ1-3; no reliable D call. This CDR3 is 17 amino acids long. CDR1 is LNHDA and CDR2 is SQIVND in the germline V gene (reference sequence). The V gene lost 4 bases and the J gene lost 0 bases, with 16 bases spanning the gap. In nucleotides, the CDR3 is TGTGCCAGTAGTACACTCCGAAGTCGAACCTCTGGAAACACCATATATTTT. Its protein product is CASSTLRSRTSGNTIYF.

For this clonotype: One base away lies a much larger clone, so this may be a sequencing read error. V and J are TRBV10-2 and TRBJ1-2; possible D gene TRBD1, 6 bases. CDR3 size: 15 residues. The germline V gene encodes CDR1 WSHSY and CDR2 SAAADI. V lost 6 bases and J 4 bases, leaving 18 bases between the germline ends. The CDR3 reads CASSQGGGGSYGYTF. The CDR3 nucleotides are TGCGCCAGCAGCCAAGGTGGGGGCGGGAGCTATGGCTACACCTTC.

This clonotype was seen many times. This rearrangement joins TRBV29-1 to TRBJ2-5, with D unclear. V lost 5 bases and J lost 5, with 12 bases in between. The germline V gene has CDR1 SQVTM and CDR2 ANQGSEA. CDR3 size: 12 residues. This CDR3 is CSVWSGDETQYF. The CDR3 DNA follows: TGCAGCGTTTGGTCGGGCGACGAGACCCAGTACTTC.

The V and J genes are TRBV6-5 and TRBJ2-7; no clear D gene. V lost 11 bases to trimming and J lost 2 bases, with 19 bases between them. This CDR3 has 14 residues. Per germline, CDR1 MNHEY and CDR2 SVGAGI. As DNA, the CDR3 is TGTGCCGCCCAAGGTTCGGCTGGGGCCTACGAGCAGTACTTC. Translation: CAAQGSAGAYEQYF.

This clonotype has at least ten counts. The CDR3 loop is CASSPGTAGGYGYTF. The DNA for the CDR3 is TGTGCCAGCAGTCCAGGGACGGCGGGCGGCTATGGCTACACCTTC. The V gene is TRBV12-3 or TRBV12-4, the J gene TRBJ1-2; D perhaps matches TRBD1 (5 bases). Trimming stripped 5 bases from V and 4 bases from J, with 17 bases between. CDR3 size: 15 residues.

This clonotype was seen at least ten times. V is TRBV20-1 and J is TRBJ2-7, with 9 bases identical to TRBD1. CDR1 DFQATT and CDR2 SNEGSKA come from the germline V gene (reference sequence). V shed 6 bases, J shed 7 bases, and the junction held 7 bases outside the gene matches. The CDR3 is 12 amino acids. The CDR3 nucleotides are TGCAGTGCCACCGGGACAGGGCGAGAGCAGTACTTC. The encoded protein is CSATGTGREQYF.

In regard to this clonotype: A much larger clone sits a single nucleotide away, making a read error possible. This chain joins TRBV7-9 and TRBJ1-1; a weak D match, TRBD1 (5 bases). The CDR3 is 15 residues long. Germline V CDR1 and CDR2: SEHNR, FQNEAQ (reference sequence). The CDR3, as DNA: TGTGCCAGCAGCTCCGGGGGGGTCATGAACACTGCAGCTTTCTTT. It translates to CASSSGGVMNTAAFF.

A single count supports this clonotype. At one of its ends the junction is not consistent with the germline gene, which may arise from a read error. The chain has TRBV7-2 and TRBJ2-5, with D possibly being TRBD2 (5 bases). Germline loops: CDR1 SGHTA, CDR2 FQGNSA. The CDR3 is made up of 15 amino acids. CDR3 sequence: CASSVEAATGDTQYF. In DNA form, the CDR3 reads TGTGCCAGCAGCGTCGAAGCGGCAACCGGAGATACGCAGTATTTC.

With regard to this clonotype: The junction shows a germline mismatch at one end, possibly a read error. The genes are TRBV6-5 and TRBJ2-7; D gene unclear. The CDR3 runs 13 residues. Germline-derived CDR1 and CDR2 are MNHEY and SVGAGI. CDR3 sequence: CASGYSVGYEQYF. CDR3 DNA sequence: TGTGCCAGCGGTTACTCGGTGGGTTACGAGCAGTACTTC.